A selection of T cell receptor beta chains follows, all from one sample in a study of CD8+ T cells in alopecia areata. Generated by immunoSEQ multiplex PCR, the TCRdb table keeps only in-frame clones and is missing some. The table shows roughly 120,000 clones, with 35% to 40% occurring only once. Sequencing was performed on CD4+ T cells sorted from blood. The receptors stem from a human donor with alopecia areata. CDR3s include the opening cysteine and the closing phenylalanine or tryptophan. The D gene is left open where the match is weak. Clone size is stated in some rows and not others, as once, few, many or a class when expanded.

v_call,d_call,clone_size,cdr3_length,j_call,cdr3_nt,cdr3_aa
TRBV7-2,TRBD1,few,16,TRBJ2-5,TGTGCCAGCAGCCCAAACCCGGGACAGGACAAAGAGACCCAGTACTTC,CASSPNPGQDKETQYF
TRBV18,NA,NA,15,TRBJ1-1,TGTGCCAGCTCACTATACACAGGGCTGGACACTGAAGCTTTCTTT,CASSLYTGLDTEAFF
TRBV15,NA,few,14,TRBJ2-3,TGTGCCACCAGCAGAGACACAGTCTCCAGTGCGCAGTATTTT,CATSRDTVSSAQYF
TRBV4-1,NA,NA,14,TRBJ2-7,TGCGCCAGCAGCCAAGGGATACAGTCCTACGAGCAGTACTTC,CASSQGIQSYEQYF
TRBV14,NA,few,15,TRBJ1-2,TGTGCCAGCAGCCCGGCGGGAGTTGCTAACTATGGCTACACCTTC,CASSPAGVANYGYTF
TRBV5-1,NA,NA,15,TRBJ2-5,TGCGCCAGCAGCTTGTTCGGGGCAGAGCAAGAGACCCAGTACTTC,CASSLFGAEQETQYF
TRBV29-1,TRBD2,NA,16,TRBJ2-1,TGCAGCGTTGAAGATGTGCAGCGGGGGGACTACAATGAGCAGTTCTTC,CSVEDVQRGDYNEQFF
TRBV28,TRBD2,NA,15,TRBJ2-7,TGTGCCAGCAGGATTGGGCTAGCGGGCTCCTACGAGCAGTACTTC,CASRIGLAGSYEQYF
TRBV29-1,TRBD1,NA,15,TRBJ2-7,TGCAGCGCCCGACCCGGACAGGAAGGGTCCTACGAGCAGTACTTC,CSARPGQEGSYEQYF
TRBV29-1,TRBD2,NA,13,TRBJ2-3,TGCAGCGGAGGGACTACTAGCACAGATACGCAGTATTTT,CSGGTTSTDTQYF
TRBV2,NA,NA,15,TRBJ2-1,TGTGCCAGCAGTGAAGAAAGGGGGGGACACAATGAGCAGTTCTTC,CASSEERGGHNEQFF
TRBV30,TRBD1,once,13,TRBJ2-5,TGTGCCTGGAGTGTACAGGGGGCGAAGACCCAGTACTTC,CAWSVQGAKTQYF
TRBV29-1,NA,NA,14,TRBJ2-5,TGCAGCGTAGCACCAGGGAGAGGGAAGGAGACCCAGTACTTC,CSVAPGRGKETQYF
TRBV29-1,NA,NA,12,TRBJ2-5,TGCAGCGTTGAAAAAGGTGGGGAGACCCAGTACTTC,CSVEKGGETQYF
TRBV6-5,NA,few,16,TRBJ2-4,TGTGCCAGCAGTTCTACCGGGGGCGTAGCCAAAAACATTCAGTACTTC,CASSSTGGVAKNIQYF
TRBV29-1,TRBD1,NA,14,TRBJ1-1,TGCAGCGTCCGTCGGACAGGGGAGCGTACTGAAGCTTTCTTT,CSVRRTGERTEAFF
TRBV7-2,NA,NA,15,TRBJ1-5,TGTGCCAGCAGCTTAGCGGTACAGGGCGGTCAGCCCCAGCATTTT,CASSLAVQGGQPQHF
TRBV29-1,NA,NA,13,TRBJ2-1,TGCAGCGTTGAAATTAGTCTTTACAATGAGCAGTTCTTC,CSVEISLYNEQFF
TRBV6-5,NA,NA,13,TRBJ1-4,TGTGCCAGCAGTTACTCGAGGTCCGAAAAACTGTTTTTT,CASSYSRSEKLFF
TRBV15,NA,NA,15,TRBJ1-6,TGTGCCACCAGCAGAACTACAGGGTGGGATTCACCCCTCCACTTT,CATSRTTGWDSPLHF
TRBV7-8,NA,NA,15,TRBJ1-2,TGTGCCAGCAGCTTAATACAGGGTGGAAGCTATGGCTACACCTTC,CASSLIQGGSYGYTF
TRBV5-1,NA,NA,12,TRBJ2-4,TGCGCCAGCAGCTTGGATAGCAACATTCAGTACTTC,CASSLDSNIQYF
TRBV5-1,NA,few,14,TRBJ2-2,TGCGCCAGCAGCTGGTCCAGGAACACCGGGGAGCTGTTTTTT,CASSWSRNTGELFF
TRBV4-2,TRBD1,few,15,TRBJ2-1,TGTGCCAGCAGCCCTTCCGGGACAGGGGTGAATGAGCAGTTCTTC,CASSPSGTGVNEQFF
TRBV29-1,NA,few,12,TRBJ2-7,TGCAGCGTTGAGATTATAGGAGGCGAGCAGTACTTC,CSVEIIGGEQYF
TRBV27,NA,NA,12,TRBJ2-7,TGTGCCAGCAGCCTTTGGGGACGCGAGCAGTACTTC,CASSLWGREQYF
TRBV7-2,TRBD1,NA,15,TRBJ2-1,TGTGCCAGCAGCTTGGTGACAGGGGGCAACAATGAGCAGTTCTTC,CASSLVTGGNNEQFF
TRBV30,NA,NA,14,TRBJ2-1,TGTGCCTGGACGGGCCGCGGGTATTACAATGAGCAGTTCTTC,CAWTGRGYYNEQFF
TRBV2,NA,NA,13,TRBJ2-3,TGTGCCAGCTTGCGACAGGTCACAGATACGCAGTATTTT,CASLRQVTDTQYF
TRBV4-1,NA,few,13,TRBJ1-6,TGCGCCAGCAGCCAAGTTTACGCTTCACCCCTCCACTTT,CASSQVYASPLHF
TRBV29-1,TRBD1,few,12,TRBJ1-2,TGCAGCGTAGACAGGGTAGACTATGGCTACACCTTC,CSVDRVDYGYTF
TRBV7-2,TRBD2,NA,18,TRBJ2-4,TGTGCCAGCAGCTCAATAGGACTAGCGGGGGGCAGGTCGTACATTCAGTACTTC,CASSSIGLAGGRSYIQYF
TRBV5-6,NA,few,15,TRBJ2-4,TGTGCCAGCAGCTCCACGGGGGCGCCTGGGAACATTCAGTACTTC,CASSSTGAPGNIQYF
TRBV28,TRBD1,few,14,TRBJ1-5,TGTGCCAGCAGTCGGACAGGGGGCAGACAGCCCCAGCATTTT,CASSRTGGRQPQHF
TRBV7-2,NA,few,16,TRBJ2-1,TGTGCCAGCAGCTTAGCAGGGGCCAGAATAGGCAATGAGCAGTTCTTC,CASSLAGARIGNEQFF
TRBV5-6,NA,NA,13,TRBJ1-2,TGTGCCAGCAGCTTCCTCGCAGCGAATGGCTACACCTTC,CASSFLAANGYTF
TRBV7-2,NA,many,14,TRBJ2-1,TGTGCCAGCAGCTTATCGATAGGGGACAATGAGCAGTTCTTC,CASSLSIGDNEQFF